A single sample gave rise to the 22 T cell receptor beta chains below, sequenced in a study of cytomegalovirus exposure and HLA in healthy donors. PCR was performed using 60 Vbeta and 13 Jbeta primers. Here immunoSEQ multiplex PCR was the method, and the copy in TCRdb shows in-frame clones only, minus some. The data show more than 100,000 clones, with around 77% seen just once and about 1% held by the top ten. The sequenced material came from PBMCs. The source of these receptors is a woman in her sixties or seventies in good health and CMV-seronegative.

CDR3 nucleotides: TGTGCCAGCTCACCTGACAGGGGCTCAACCTCCTACGAGCAGTACTTC. This gives the protein CASSPDRGSTSYEQYF. V and J are TRBV18 and TRBJ2-7, with TRBD1 matching over 8 bases. The J segment lost 0 bases and the V segment lost 3 bases, leaving 7 bases of the junction unmatched. The CDR3 is made up of 16 amino acids. Looked up from germline, CDR1 is KGHSH and CDR2 is LQKENI.

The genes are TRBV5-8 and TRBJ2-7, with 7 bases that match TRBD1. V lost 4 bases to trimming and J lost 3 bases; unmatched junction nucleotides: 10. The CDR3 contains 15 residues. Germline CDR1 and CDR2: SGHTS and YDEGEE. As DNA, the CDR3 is TGTGCCAGCAGCACATCAAACAGGGGTTTCTACGAGCAGTACTTC. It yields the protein CASSTSNRGFYEQYF.

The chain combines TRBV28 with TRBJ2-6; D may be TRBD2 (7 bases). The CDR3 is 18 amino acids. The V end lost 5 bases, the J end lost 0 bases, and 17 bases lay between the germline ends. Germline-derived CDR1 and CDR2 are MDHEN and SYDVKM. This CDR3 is CASSRPRGGISGANVLTF. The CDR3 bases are TGTGCCAGCAGTCGCCCCCGCGGGGGCATCTCTGGGGCCAACGTCCTGACTTTC.

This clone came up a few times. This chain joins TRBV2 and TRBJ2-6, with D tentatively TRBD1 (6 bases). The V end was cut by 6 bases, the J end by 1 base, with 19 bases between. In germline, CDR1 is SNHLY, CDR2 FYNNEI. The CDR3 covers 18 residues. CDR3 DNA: TGTGCCAGCAGGGAATCCGGGACACCGAATTCTGGGGCCAACGTCCTGACTTTC. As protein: CASRESGTPNSGANVLTF.

The CDR3 nucleotides are TGTGCCTGGAGGGTTCCGGGACAGGGAAAGGGGGACGTAGCTTTCTTT. As protein: CAWRVPGQGKGDVAFF. The chain employs TRBV30 and TRBJ1-1, with 9 bases matching TRBD1. With 3 bases clipped from V and 10 bases from J, the junction kept 18 bases outside the gene matches. Germline CDR1 is GTSNPN and CDR2 is SVGIG (reference sequence). The CDR3 consists of 16 residues. The full variable domain, in which reference TRBV30 and TRBJ1-1 provide the parts outside the CDR3, is SQTIHQWPATLVQPVGSPLSLECTVEGTSNPNLYWYRQAAGRGLQLLFYSVGIGQISSEVPQNLSASRPQDRQFILSSKKLLLSDSGFYLCAWRVPGQGKGDVAFFGQGTRLTVV.

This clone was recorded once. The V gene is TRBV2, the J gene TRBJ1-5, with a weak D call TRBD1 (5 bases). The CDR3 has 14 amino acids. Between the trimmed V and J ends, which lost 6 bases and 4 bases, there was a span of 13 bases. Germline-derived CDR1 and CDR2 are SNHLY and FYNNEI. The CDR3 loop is CASRIDSGNQPQHF. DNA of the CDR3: TGTGCCAGCAGAATAGACAGTGGGAATCAGCCCCAGCATTTT.

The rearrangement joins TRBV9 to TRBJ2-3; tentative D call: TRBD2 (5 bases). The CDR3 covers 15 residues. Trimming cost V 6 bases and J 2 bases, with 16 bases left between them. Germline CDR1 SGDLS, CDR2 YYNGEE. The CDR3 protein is CASTADLGDTDTQYF. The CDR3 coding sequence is TGTGCCAGCACCGCGGACCTCGGGGACACAGATACGCAGTATTTT.

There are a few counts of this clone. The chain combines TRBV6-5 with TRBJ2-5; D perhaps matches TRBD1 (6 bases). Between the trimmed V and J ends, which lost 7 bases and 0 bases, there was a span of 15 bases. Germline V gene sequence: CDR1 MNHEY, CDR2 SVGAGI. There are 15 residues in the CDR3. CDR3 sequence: CASTSATGNQETQYF. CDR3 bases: TGTGCCAGCACCTCCGCTACAGGGAACCAAGAGACCCAGTACTTC.

The CDR3 DNA reads as TGCGCCAGCAGCTTGGGACTAGCGGGAGGGTACGAGCAGTACTTC. It translates to CASSLGLAGGYEQYF. The rearrangement joins TRBV5-1 to TRBJ2-7, with 14 bases fitting TRBD2. This CDR3 spans 15 amino acids. The V and J ends lost 0 bases and 4 bases, in that order; junction bases with no gene match: 0. Germline V lookup: CDR1 SGHRS, CDR2 YFSETQ.

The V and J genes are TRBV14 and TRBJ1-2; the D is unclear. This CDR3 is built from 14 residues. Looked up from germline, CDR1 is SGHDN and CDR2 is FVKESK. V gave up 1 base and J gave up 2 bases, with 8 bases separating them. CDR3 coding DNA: TGTGCCAGCAGCCAAGCTGCACTAAACTATGGCTACACCTTC. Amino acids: CASSQAALNYGYTF.

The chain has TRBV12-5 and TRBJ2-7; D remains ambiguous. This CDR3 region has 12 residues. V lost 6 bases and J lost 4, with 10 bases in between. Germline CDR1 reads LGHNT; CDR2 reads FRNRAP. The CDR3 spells CASGRDTYEQYF. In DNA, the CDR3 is TGTGCTAGTGGCCGAGATACTTACGAGCAGTACTTC.

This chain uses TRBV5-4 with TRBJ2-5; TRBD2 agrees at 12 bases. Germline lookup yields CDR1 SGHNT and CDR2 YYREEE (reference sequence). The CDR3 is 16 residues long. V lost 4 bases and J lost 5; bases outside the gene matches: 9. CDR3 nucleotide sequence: TGTGCCAGCAGCCCCCGACTAGCGGGAGTGGGCGAGACCCAGTACTTC. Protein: CASSPRLAGVGETQYF.

The DNA of the CDR3 is TGCGCCAGCAGCTTGGCTGGGGAGTCCGCCTACGAGCAGTACTTC. It is translated as CASSLAGESAYEQYF. The chain uses TRBV5-1 and TRBJ2-5, with a weak D call TRBD2 (5 bases). With the DNA end fitting TRBJ2-7 better, the J assignment may be wrong. This CDR3 contains 15 residues. The germline V gene encodes CDR1 SGHRS and CDR2 YFSETQ.

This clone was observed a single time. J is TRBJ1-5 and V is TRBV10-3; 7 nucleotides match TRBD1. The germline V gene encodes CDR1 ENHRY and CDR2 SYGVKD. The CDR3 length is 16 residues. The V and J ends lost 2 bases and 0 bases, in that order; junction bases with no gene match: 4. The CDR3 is CAISEAAGGSNQPQHF. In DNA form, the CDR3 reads TGTGCCATCAGTGAGGCGGCAGGGGGTAGCAATCAGCCCCAGCATTTT.

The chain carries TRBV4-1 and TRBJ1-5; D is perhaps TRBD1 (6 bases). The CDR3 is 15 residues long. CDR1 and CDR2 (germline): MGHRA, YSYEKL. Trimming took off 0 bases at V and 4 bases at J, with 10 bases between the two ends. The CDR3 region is CASSQDRGANQPQHF. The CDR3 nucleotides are TGCGCCAGCAGCCAAGACAGGGGAGCAAATCAGCCCCAGCATTTT.

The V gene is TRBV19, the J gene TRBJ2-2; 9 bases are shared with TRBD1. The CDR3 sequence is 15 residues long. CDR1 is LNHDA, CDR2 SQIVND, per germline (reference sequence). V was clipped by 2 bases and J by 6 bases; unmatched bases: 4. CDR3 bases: TGTGCCAGTAGTATACACAGGGGGCGGTCCGGGGAGCTGTTTTTT. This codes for CASSIHRGRSGELFF. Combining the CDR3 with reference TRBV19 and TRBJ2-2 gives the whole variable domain DGGITQSPKYLFRKEGQNVTLSCEQNLNHDAMYWYRQDPGQGLRLIYYSQIVNDFQKGDIAEGYSVSREKKESFPLTVTSAQKNPTAFYLCASSIHRGRSGELFFGEGSRLTVL.

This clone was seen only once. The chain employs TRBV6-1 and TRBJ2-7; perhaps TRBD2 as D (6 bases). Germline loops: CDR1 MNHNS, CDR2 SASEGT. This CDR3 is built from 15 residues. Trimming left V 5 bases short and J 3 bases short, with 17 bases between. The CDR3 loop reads CASSTTGVPFYEQYF. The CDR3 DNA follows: TGTGCCAGCAGTACGACGGGAGTTCCTTTCTACGAGCAGTACTTC.

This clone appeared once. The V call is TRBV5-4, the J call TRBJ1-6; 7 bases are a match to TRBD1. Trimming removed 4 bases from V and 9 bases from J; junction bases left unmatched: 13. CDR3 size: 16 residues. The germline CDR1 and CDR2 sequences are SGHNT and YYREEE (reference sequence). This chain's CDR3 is CASSPQGGQRISPLHF. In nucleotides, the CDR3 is TGTGCCAGCAGCCCCCAAGGGGGACAGAGAATTTCACCCCTCCACTTT.

The CDR3 here is CASSPPSGVDYGYTF. The CDR3 nucleotides are TGTGCCAGCTCACCACCCTCGGGGGTGGACTATGGCTACACCTTC. V is TRBV18 and J is TRBJ1-2; maybe TRBD1 (5 bases). This CDR3 region has 15 residues. CDR1 is KGHSH, CDR2 LQKENI, per germline. Trimming shortened V by 0 bases and J by 3 bases, and 11 bases separated the two germline ends.

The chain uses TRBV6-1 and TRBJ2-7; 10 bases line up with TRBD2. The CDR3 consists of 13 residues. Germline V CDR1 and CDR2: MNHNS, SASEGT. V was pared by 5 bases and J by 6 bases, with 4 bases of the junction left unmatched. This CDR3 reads CASSTSGIFEQYF. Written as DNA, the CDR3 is TGTGCCAGCAGTACTAGCGGGATCTTCGAGCAGTACTTC.

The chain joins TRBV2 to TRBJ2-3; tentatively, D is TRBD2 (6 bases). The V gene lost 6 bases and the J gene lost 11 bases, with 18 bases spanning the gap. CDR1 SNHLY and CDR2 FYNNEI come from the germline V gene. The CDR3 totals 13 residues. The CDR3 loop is CASRHPTSLEQYF. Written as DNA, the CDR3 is TGTGCCAGCAGACACCCGACTAGTCTCGAGCAGTATTTT. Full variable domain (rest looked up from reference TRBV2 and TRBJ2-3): EPEVTQTPSHQVTQMGQEVILRCVPISNHLYFYWYRQILGQKVEFLVSFYNNEISEKSEIFDDQFSVERPDGSNFTLKIRSTKLEDSAMYFCASRHPTSLEQYFGPGTRLTVL.

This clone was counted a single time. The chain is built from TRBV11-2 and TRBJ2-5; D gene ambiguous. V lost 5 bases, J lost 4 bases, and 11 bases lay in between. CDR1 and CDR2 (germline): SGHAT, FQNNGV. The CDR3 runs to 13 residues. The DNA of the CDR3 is TGTGCCAGCAGCGCGGAGTTATCAGAGACCCAGTACTTC. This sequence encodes CASSAELSETQYF.